This TCR beta chain was sequenced during a study of T-cell memory formation after mild COVID-19. As for the study in general: The study found TCR clusters largely donor specific.

Study observations and caveats: Pre-infection memory held some responding clones, suggesting pre-existing cross-reactive T cells responded. Among contracting clones, CD4+ were mainly CM/EM and CD8+ enriched in EMRA. Later expanders leaned CD4+, whereas day 15 to 85 contracting clones were balanced CD4/CD8.

Details on this clonotype: Antigen specificity is unknown.

Germline-derived CDR1 and CDR2 are SGHVS and FQNEAQ. The CDR3 has 17 amino acids. V shed 5 bases, J shed 0 bases, and the junction held 8 bases outside the gene matches. TCRdb reprocessed the 5' RACE reads via MiXCR and lists one record per CDR3 protein. Altogether over 120,000 distinct CDR3 sequences are present, less than 25% being singletons, with the ten largest covering less than 25%. The sample taken for sequencing was PBMCs or a T cell subset sorted from them (not recorded which). The sequence derives from an adult woman who had mild COVID-19 (a few samples of this study predate the infection). Cell type and time point are not known. The V gene is TRBV7-8, the J gene TRBJ2-3, with 10 bases that match TRBD2. In DNA, the CDR3 is TGTGCCAGCAGCGAGGAACTAGCGGGACCCAGCACAGATACGCAGTATTTT. Translation: CASSEELAGPSTDTQYF. Based on the CDR3 plus reference TRBV7-8 and TRBJ2-3, the full variable domain is GAGVSQSPRYKVAKRGQDVALRCDPISGHVSLFWYQQALGQGPEFLTYFQNEAQLDKSGLPSDRFFAERPEGSVSTLKIQRTQQEDSAVYLCASSEELAGPSTDTQYFGPGTRLTVL.